These T cell receptor beta chains were read from a single sample in a study of shared clonotypes between healthy human individuals. TCRdb's table, derived via immunoSEQ multiplex PCR, lists solely in-frame clones and lacks some. This sample has 1.6 million or so clones, with 97% to 99% found just once. The source material was naive CD4+ T cells sorted from blood. The receptors stem from a man under 40 in good health. Both conserved end residues are part of each CDR3. D genes are given only for firm matches. Clone size is not always given. Where it is, it says once, few, many or a class for expanded clones.

V gene: TRBV9; J gene: TRBJ2-1; clone size: -; D gene: TRBD2; CDR3 protein: CASSGTSGRFPDEQFF; CDR3 DNA: TGTGCCAGCAGCGGAACTAGCGGGAGATTTCCTGATGAGCAGTTCTTC
V gene: TRBV7-9; J gene: TRBJ2-7; clone size: -; D gene: TRBD1; CDR3 protein: CASSSQGQGAYEQYF; CDR3 DNA: TGTGCCAGCAGCTCCCAAGGACAGGGGGCCTACGAGCAGTACTTC
V gene: TRBV7-2; J gene: TRBJ2-3; clone size: -; D gene: -; CDR3 protein: CASAGGGPTDTQYF; CDR3 DNA: TGTGCCAGCGCCGGGGGCGGCCCCACAGATACGCAGTATTTT
V gene: TRBV7-2; J gene: TRBJ1-5; clone size: -; D gene: TRBD1; CDR3 protein: CASSITGTAGNQPQHF; CDR3 DNA: TGTGCCAGCAGCATTACTGGGACAGCCGGCAATCAGCCCCAGCATTTT
V gene: TRBV18; J gene: TRBJ1-1; clone size: -; D gene: -; CDR3 protein: CASSSLDGSGAFF; CDR3 DNA: TGTGCCAGCTCGTCCCTTGACGGTTCGGGAGCTTTCTTT
V gene: TRBV20-1; J gene: TRBJ1-1; clone size: -; D gene: -; CDR3 protein: CSARVSTEAFF; CDR3 DNA: TGCAGTGCTAGGGTTTCGACTGAAGCTTTCTTT
V gene: TRBV10-2; J gene: TRBJ1-2; clone size: -; D gene: -; CDR3 protein: CASNSIDSNYGYTF; CDR3 DNA: TGCGCCAGCAATTCGATCGACAGCAACTATGGCTACACCTTC
V gene: TRBV5-1; J gene: TRBJ1-2; clone size: -; D gene: -; CDR3 protein: CASSLNQGNYGYTF; CDR3 DNA: TGCGCCAGCAGCTTGAACCAGGGGAACTATGGCTACACCTTC
V gene: TRBV10-2; J gene: TRBJ1-1; clone size: -; D gene: -; CDR3 protein: CASKGGSMAEAFF; CDR3 DNA: TGCGCCAGCAAGGGCGGGAGCATGGCTGAAGCTTTCTTT
V gene: TRBV5-1; J gene: TRBJ2-2; clone size: -; D gene: TRBD2; CDR3 protein: CASSSSTPGLAGGPYTGELFF; CDR3 DNA: TGCGCCAGCAGCTCGAGCACTCCGGGACTAGCGGGAGGGCCCTACACCGGGGAGCTGTTTTTT
V gene: TRBV25-1; J gene: TRBJ1-2; clone size: -; D gene: -; CDR3 protein: CASSDHAWGINYGYTF; CDR3 DNA: TGTGCCAGCAGTGATCACGCGTGGGGAATTAACTATGGCTACACCTTC
V gene: TRBV2; J gene: TRBJ1-1; clone size: -; D gene: -; CDR3 protein: CASTSGGRATEAFF; CDR3 DNA: TGTGCCAGCACCAGCGGGGGCCGGGCCACTGAAGCTTTCTTT
V gene: TRBV6-5; J gene: TRBJ2-5; clone size: -; D gene: -; CDR3 protein: CASSYSAGAETQYF; CDR3 DNA: TGTGCCAGCAGTTACTCTGCAGGGGCGGAGACCCAGTACTTC
V gene: TRBV6-5; J gene: TRBJ2-7; clone size: -; D gene: -; CDR3 protein: CASSQGPYEQYF; CDR3 DNA: TGTGCCAGCAGTCAGGGCCCCTACGAGCAGTACTTC
V gene: TRBV4-3; J gene: TRBJ2-7; clone size: -; D gene: TRBD1; CDR3 protein: CASSHRTGKEYEQYF; CDR3 DNA: TGCGCCAGCAGCCATAGGACAGGGAAAGAGTACGAGCAGTACTTC
V gene: TRBV7-9; J gene: TRBJ1-2; clone size: -; D gene: -; CDR3 protein: CASSSDGYTF; CDR3 DNA: TGTGCCAGCAGCTCCGATGGCTACACCTTC
V gene: TRBV5-1; J gene: TRBJ2-3; clone size: -; D gene: -; CDR3 protein: CASSDGSSTDTQYF; CDR3 DNA: TGCGCCAGCAGCGACGGTAGTAGCACAGATACGCAGTATTTT
V gene: TRBV25-1; J gene: TRBJ2-5; clone size: -; D gene: -; CDR3 protein: CASSAQQVGETQYF; CDR3 DNA: TGTGCCAGCAGTGCGCAACAGGTAGGAGAGACCCAGTACTTC
V gene: TRBV29-1; J gene: TRBJ2-2; clone size: once; D gene: TRBD1; CDR3 protein: CSVTTGPGELFF; CDR3 DNA: TGCAGCGTAACGACAGGGCCCGGGGAGCTGTTTTTT